Following are 22 T cell receptor beta chains from one sample sequenced in a study of immune evolution from preneoplasia to lung adenocarcinoma. Clones were sequenced by immunoSEQ multiplex PCR, and TCRdb holds only the in-frame ones, with some missing. This sample carries several thousand clones, around 85% of them seen once, and the ten largest clones take roughly 6%. The sample taken for sequencing was FFPE minimally invasive lung adenocarcinoma tissue. The receptors were gathered from a person aged 50-69 years with lung adenocarcinoma.

This chain uses TRBV2 with TRBJ2-3; 9 positions match TRBD2. The CDR3 runs to 14 residues. Unmatched junction bases numbered 5, after V lost 6 bases and J lost 4 bases. The V gene's germline CDR1 is SNHLY and CDR2 FYNNEI. CDR3 region: CASRTGLAADTQYF. The CDR3 coding sequence is TGTGCCAGCAGGACGGGACTAGCCGCAGATACGCAGTATTTT.

This clone was recorded a few times. This CDR3 reads CAWSRDRGITFF. In DNA form, the CDR3 reads TGTGCCTGGAGCCGGGACAGGGGTATAACTTTCTTT. The V gene is TRBV30, the J gene TRBJ1-1, with 10 bases matching TRBD1. CDR3 length equals 12 residues. Germline assignment: CDR1 GTSNPN and CDR2 SVGIG (reference sequence). Unmatched junction bases numbered 7, after V lost 3 bases and J lost 12 bases.

The chain joins TRBV4-2 to TRBJ2-3; the D gene is possibly TRBD2 (7 bases). V was clipped by 2 bases and J by 6 bases, with 15 bases between them. CDR3 length equals 15 residues. The germline gives CDR1 LGHNA, CDR2 YNFKEQ. The CDR3 spells CASSQKGGDDDTQYF. The CDR3 bases are TGTGCCAGCAGCCAAAAAGGGGGGGATGACGATACGCAGTATTTT.

This clone appeared a few times. The rearrangement uses TRBV5-4 and TRBJ1-1; TRBD1 might be the D (6 bases). Deletions cut 4 bases from V and 1 base from J, with 14 bases between. The CDR3 is 15 amino acids. CDR1 and CDR2 from the germline V gene are SGHNT and YYREEE (reference sequence). The DNA for the CDR3 is TGTGCCAGCAGCCTAGGGGGGCCAAGGAACACTGAAGCTTTCTTT. This sequence encodes CASSLGGPRNTEAFF.

The V call is TRBV9, the J call TRBJ2-1; no definite D call. CDR1 is SGDLS, CDR2 YYNGEE, per germline. This CDR3 comprises 12 residues. V lost 2 bases to trimming and J lost 7 bases, with 7 bases between them. CDR3 sequence reads: CASSVDGNEQFF. CDR3 DNA: TGTGCCAGCAGCGTTGACGGGAATGAGCAGTTCTTC.

J is TRBJ1-2 and V is TRBV10-3; 9 bases align to TRBD1. Losses at the gene ends were 5 bases for V and 2 bases for J; bases not matched to a gene: 3. The CDR3 is 14 amino acids. Looked up from germline, CDR1 is ENHRY and CDR2 is SYGVKD. The DNA of the CDR3 is TGTGCCATCAGTCCCGGACAGGGGAACTATGGCTACACCTTC. This sequence encodes CAISPGQGNYGYTF.

This rearrangement joins TRBV6-6 to TRBJ2-7; TRBD1 is a possible D gene (6 bases). With 2 bases removed from V and 2 bases from J, the gap between germline ends came to 7 bases. There are 13 residues in the CDR3. The V gene's germline CDR1 is MNHNY and CDR2 SVGAGI (reference sequence). The CDR3 sequence is CASSYRDTYEQYF. In DNA form, the CDR3 reads TGTGCCAGCAGTTACCGGGACACCTACGAGCAGTACTTC.

The rearrangement joins TRBV6-5 to TRBJ1-1; no firm D call. The CDR3 is 13 residues long. Trimming stripped 8 bases from V and 2 bases from J, with 12 bases between. CDR1 is MNHEY and CDR2 is SVGAGI in the germline V gene. CDR3 DNA sequence: TGTGCCAGCCGGAAGACGGGAAACACTGAAGCTTTCTTT. Its protein product is CASRKTGNTEAFF.

This chain links TRBV7-2 with TRBJ2-1, with D unresolved. Germline CDR1 and CDR2: SGHTA and FQGNSA. V was trimmed by 2 bases and J by 3 bases, leaving 11 bases between them. There are 15 residues in the CDR3. This CDR3 reads CASSLSSRRYNEQFF. CDR3 bases: TGTGCCAGCAGCTTATCGAGCCGGCGCTACAATGAGCAGTTCTTC.

The J gene is TRBJ2-3, the V gene TRBV15, with 11 bases fitting TRBD2. The germline V gene encodes CDR1 LNHNV and CDR2 YYDKDF (reference sequence). This CDR3 comprises 17 residues. J was trimmed by 1 base and V by 1 base; bases with no gene match: 4. The CDR3: CATSRGMTSGGTDTQYF. The DNA of the CDR3 is TGTGCCACCAGCAGAGGCATGACTAGCGGGGGCACAGATACGCAGTATTTT.

Here the CDR3 DNA reads TGTGCCAGCAGCTTGACTGCGCAGGCTGAGCAGTTCTTC. Its protein product is CASSLTAQAEQFF. This chain joins TRBV5-5 and TRBJ2-1; D remains ambiguous. Trimming stripped 1 base from V and 9 bases from J, with 11 bases between. CDR1 is SGHKS and CDR2 is YYEKEE in the germline V gene (reference sequence). The CDR3 is 13 amino acids.

The chain recombines TRBV30 with TRBJ2-5; tentatively, D is TRBD2 (6 bases). The DNA end favors TRBJ2-7, so the J call may be wrong. The germline V gene encodes CDR1 GTSNPN and CDR2 SVGIG (reference sequence). CDR3 length: 13 amino acids. The CDR3 DNA is TGTGCCTGGAGTGTAACGGGGGCCTACGAGCAGTACTTC. This codes for CAWSVTGAYEQYF.

J is TRBJ2-5 and V is TRBV2; D not certain. Trimming left V 4 bases short and J 5 bases short, with 11 bases between. The germline V gene has CDR1 SNHLY and CDR2 FYNNEI. The CDR3 contains 13 residues. DNA of the CDR3: TGTGCCAGCAGTGTCTCCGAAGGCGAGACCCAGTACTTC. It translates to CASSVSEGETQYF.

The chain carries TRBV7-2 and TRBJ2-7; D is uncertain. The V end was cut by 0 bases, the J end by 6 bases, with 6 bases between. This CDR3 contains 12 residues. Germline V gene sequence: CDR1 SGHTA, CDR2 FQGNSA. The CDR3 is CASSLAVGEQYF. CDR3 nucleotides: TGTGCCAGCAGCTTAGCAGTAGGCGAGCAGTACTTC.

V is TRBV30 and J is TRBJ1-6, with TRBD1 as a possible D gene (5 bases). This CDR3 has 14 residues. CDR1 GTSNPN and CDR2 SVGIG come from the germline V gene (reference sequence). Between the trimmed V and J ends, which lost 2 bases and 5 bases, there was a span of 10 bases. The CDR3 spells CAWSPGTNNSPLHF. As DNA, the CDR3 is TGTGCCTGGAGTCCCGGGACTAATAATTCACCCCTCCACTTT.

The V gene is TRBV28, the J gene TRBJ1-1; the match to TRBD1 covers 8 bases. Germline-derived CDR1 and CDR2 are MDHEN and SYDVKM. V trimming: 7 bases; J trimming: 5 bases; junction bases outside the gene matches: 6. The CDR3 is 13 amino acids. The CDR3 DNA follows: TGTGCCAGCACGGGCGACAGGGGTACTGAAGCTTTCTTT. Translated: CASTGDRGTEAFF.

This clone has just one count. The gene calls are TRBV5-1 and TRBJ2-5, with D possibly matching TRBD1 (6 bases). With the DNA end fitting TRBJ2-7 better, the J assignment may be wrong. This CDR3 comprises 15 residues. The germline V gene encodes CDR1 SGHRS and CDR2 YFSETQ. The CDR3 here is CASSSGVTSSYEQYF. The CDR3 DNA sequence: TGCGCCAGCAGCTCAGGGGTCACCAGCTCCTACGAGCAGTACTTC.

This chain uses TRBV6-1 with TRBJ2-1; TRBD2 matches at 9 bases. The CDR3 loop spans 15 amino acids. After removal of 1 base from V and 10 bases from J, the junction contained 8 bases not matched to a gene. Germline V gene data show CDR1 as MNHNS and CDR2 as SASEGT. The CDR3, as DNA: TGTGCCAGCAGTGAAGTGGCGGGGGGGGCTAGGGAGCAGTTCTTC. As protein: CASSEVAGGAREQFF.

This clone was found once. The chain combines TRBV5-6 with TRBJ2-5; weak D call: TRBD2 (5 bases). Trimming removed 0 bases from V and 2 bases from J, with 8 bases in between. The CDR3 consists of 14 residues. Germline V gene data show CDR1 as SGHDT and CDR2 as YYEEEE. This CDR3 reads CASSLGGRQETQYF. The CDR3 DNA sequence: TGTGCCAGCAGCTTGGGAGGGCGGCAAGAGACCCAGTACTTC.

The chain combines TRBV6-5 with TRBJ1-2, with 7 bases lining up with TRBD1. This CDR3 comprises 14 residues. The germline CDR1 and CDR2 sequences are MNHEY and SVGAGI. J gave up 5 bases and V 4 bases, and 7 bases lay outside the gene matches. The DNA for the CDR3 is TGTGCCAGCAGTTTGGGACAGCCAGGGTATGGCTACACCTTC. Protein product: CASSLGQPGYGYTF.

The chain is built from TRBV5-1 and TRBJ2-7; TRBD1 agrees at 7 bases. Looked up from germline, CDR1 is SGHRS and CDR2 is YFSETQ. V shed 7 bases, J shed 0 bases, and the junction held 7 bases outside the gene matches. CDR3 length equals 14 residues. The CDR3 DNA follows: TGCGCCAGCCGAGGACAGGCGAGCTCCTACGAGCAGTACTTC. It is translated as CASRGQASSYEQYF.

The CDR3 sequence: CASSRETSGSVVQYF. In nucleotides, the CDR3 is TGTGCCAGCAGCCGAGAGACTAGCGGGAGTGTTGTGCAGTACTTC. The chain combines TRBV2 with TRBJ2-7, with 12 bases aligning to TRBD2. Trimming took 6 bases from V and 9 from J; bases not matched to a gene: 12. The germline CDR1 and CDR2 sequences are SNHLY and FYNNEI. The CDR3 totals 15 residues.